This entry describes one TCR beta chain. These data originate in a study of blood T cell repertoires in COVID-19. Overall study context: The origin of the acute and convalescent COVID-19 samples was the United States, Italy and Spain. The analysed material was cDNA or gDNA that came from T cells, B-cell-depleted T cells, or PBMCs.

Produced via immunoSEQ multiplex PCR; TCRdb's table is partial and in-frame only. The sample lists 350,000 to 450,000 clones, 85% occurring once. Trimming shortened V by 0 bases and J by 9 bases, and 12 bases separated the two germline ends. In germline, CDR1 is MGHRA, CDR2 YSYEKL. CDR3 length: 14 amino acids. The sample was peripheral blood. V is TRBV4-1 and J is TRBJ2-1; D perhaps matches TRBD2 (5 bases). The TCR sequence derives from a woman aged 18-35 years with acute or convalescent COVID-19. CDR3 protein: CASSQDPSKVEQFF. CDR3 nucleotide sequence: TGCGCCAGCAGCCAAGATCCTAGCAAGGTTGAGCAGTTCTTC.